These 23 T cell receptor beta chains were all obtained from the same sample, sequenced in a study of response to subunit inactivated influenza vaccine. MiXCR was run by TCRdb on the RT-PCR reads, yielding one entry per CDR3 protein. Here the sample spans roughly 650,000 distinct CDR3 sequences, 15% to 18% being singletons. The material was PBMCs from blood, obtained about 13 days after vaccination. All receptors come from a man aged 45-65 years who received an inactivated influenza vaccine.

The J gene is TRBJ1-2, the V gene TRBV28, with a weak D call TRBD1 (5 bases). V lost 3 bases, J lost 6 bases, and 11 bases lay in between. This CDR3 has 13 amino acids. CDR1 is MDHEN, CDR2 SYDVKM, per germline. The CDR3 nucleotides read TGTGCCAGCAGTTTTCGAGGGGTCGATGGCTACACCTTC. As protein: CASSFRGVDGYTF.

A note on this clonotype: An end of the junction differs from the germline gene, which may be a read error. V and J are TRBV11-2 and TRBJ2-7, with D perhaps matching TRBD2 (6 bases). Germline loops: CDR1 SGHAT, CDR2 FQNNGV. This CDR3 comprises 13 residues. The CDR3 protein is CAISLGLSHEQYF. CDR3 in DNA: TGTGCCATCAGCCTCGGACTATCCCACGAGCAGTACTTC.

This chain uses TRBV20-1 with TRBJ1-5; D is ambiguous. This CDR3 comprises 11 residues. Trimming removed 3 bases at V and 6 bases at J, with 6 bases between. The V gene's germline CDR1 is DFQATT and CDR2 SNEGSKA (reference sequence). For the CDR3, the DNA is TGCAGTGCTAGCGGCGGTCAGCCCCAGCATTTT. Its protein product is CSASGGQPQHF.

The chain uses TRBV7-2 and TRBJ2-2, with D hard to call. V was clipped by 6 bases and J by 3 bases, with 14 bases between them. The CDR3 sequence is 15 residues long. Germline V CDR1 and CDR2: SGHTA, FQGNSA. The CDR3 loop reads CASSLYTRYTGELFF. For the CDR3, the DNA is TGTGCCAGCAGTTTATACACCAGATACACCGGGGAGCTGTTTTTT.

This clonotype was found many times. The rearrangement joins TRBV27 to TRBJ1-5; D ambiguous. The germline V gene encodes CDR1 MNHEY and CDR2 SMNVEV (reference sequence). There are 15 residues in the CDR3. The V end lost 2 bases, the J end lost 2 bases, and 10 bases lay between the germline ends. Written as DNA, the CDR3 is TGTGCCAGCAGTTTAGGTGTCCCACGCAATCAGCCCCAGCATTTT. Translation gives CASSLGVPRNQPQHF.

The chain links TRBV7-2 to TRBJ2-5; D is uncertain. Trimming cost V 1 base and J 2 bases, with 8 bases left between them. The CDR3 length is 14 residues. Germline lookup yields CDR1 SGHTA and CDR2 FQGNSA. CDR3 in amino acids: CASSLGHIQETQYF. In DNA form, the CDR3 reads TGTGCCAGCAGCTTAGGGCACATTCAAGAGACCCAGTACTTC. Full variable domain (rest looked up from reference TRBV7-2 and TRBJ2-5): GAGVSQSPSNKVTEKGKDVELRCDPISGHTALYWYRQSLGQGLEFLIYFQGNSAPDKSGLPSDRFSAERTGGSVSTLTIQRTQQEDSAVYLCASSLGHIQETQYFGPGTRLLVL.

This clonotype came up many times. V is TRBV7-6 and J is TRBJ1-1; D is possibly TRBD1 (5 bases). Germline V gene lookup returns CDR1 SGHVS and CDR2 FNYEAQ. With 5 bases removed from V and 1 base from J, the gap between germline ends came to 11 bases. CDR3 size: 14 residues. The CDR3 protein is CASSRGPANTEAFF. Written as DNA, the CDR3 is TGTGCCAGCAGCAGGGGTCCGGCGAACACTGAAGCTTTCTTT.

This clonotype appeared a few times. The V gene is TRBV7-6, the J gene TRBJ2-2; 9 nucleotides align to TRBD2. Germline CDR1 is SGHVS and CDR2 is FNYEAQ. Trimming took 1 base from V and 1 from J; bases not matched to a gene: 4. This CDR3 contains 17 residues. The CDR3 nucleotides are TGTGCCAGCAGCTTAGAAAGTAGCGGGGGGAACACCGGGGAGCTGTTTTTT. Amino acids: CASSLESSGGNTGELFF.

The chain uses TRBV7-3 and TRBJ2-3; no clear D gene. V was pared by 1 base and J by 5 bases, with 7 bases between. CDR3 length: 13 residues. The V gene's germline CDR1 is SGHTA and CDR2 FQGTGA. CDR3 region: CASSLMGLDTQYF. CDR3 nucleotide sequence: TGTGCCAGCAGCTTAATGGGGTTAGATACGCAGTATTTT. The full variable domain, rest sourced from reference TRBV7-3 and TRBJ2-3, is GAGVSQTPSNKVTEKGKYVELRCDPISGHTALYWYRQSLGQGPEFLIYFQGTGAADDSGLPNDRFFAVRPEGSVSTLKIQRTERGDSAVYLCASSLMGLDTQYFGPGTRLTVL.

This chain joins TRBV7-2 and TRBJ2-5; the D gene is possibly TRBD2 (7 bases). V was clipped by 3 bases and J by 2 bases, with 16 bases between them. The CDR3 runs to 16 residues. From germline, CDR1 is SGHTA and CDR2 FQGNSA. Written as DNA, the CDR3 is TGTGCCAGCAGCTTGGACGGGGGGACAACTCAAGAGACCCAGTACTTC. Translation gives CASSLDGGTTQETQYF.

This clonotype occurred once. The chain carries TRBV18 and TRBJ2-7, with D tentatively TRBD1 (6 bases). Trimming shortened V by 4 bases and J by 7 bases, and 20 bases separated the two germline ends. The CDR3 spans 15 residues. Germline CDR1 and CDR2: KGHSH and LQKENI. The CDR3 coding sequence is TGTGCCAGCTCACTATTGGGGGCCGCGGATTGGGAGCAGTACTTC. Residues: CASSLLGAADWEQYF. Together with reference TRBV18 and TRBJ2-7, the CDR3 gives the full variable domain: NAGVMQNPRHLVRRRGQEARLRCSPMKGHSHVYWYRQLPEEGLKFMVYLQKENIIDESGMPKERFSAEFPKEGPSILRIQQVVRGDSAAYFCASSLLGAADWEQYFGPGTRLTVT.

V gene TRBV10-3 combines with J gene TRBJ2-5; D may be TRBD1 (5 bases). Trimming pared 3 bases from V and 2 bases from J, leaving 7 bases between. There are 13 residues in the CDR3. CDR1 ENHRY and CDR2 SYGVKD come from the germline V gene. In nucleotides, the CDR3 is TGTGCCATCAGTGAAACAGGACAAGAGACCCAGTACTTC. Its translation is CAISETGQETQYF.

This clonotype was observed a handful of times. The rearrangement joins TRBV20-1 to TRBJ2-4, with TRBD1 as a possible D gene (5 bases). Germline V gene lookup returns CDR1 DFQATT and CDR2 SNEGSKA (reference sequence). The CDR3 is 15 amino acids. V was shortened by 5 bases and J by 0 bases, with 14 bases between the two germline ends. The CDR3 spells CSAPRQLLAKNIQYF. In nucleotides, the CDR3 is TGCAGTGCTCCCAGACAGCTACTAGCCAAAAACATTCAGTACTTC.

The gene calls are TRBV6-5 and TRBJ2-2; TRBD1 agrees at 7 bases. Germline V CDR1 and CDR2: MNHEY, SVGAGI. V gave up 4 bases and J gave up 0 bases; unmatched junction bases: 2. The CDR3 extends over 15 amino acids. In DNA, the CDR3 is TGTGCCAGCAGTTCACAGGGGTCGAACACCGGGGAGCTGTTTTTT. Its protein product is CASSSQGSNTGELFF.

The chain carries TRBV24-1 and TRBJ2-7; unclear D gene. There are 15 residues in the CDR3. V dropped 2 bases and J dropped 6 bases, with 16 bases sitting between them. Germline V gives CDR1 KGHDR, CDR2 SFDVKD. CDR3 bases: TGTGCCACCAGTGATTACCCCACCACCCACTCCGAGCAGTACTTC. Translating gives CATSDYPTTHSEQYF.

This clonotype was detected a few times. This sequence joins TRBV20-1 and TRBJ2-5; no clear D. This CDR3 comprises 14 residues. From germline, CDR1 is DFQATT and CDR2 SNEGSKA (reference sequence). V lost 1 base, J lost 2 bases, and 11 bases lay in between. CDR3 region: CSARGTARQETQYF. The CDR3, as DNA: TGCAGTGCTAGAGGGACCGCCCGACAAGAGACCCAGTACTTC.

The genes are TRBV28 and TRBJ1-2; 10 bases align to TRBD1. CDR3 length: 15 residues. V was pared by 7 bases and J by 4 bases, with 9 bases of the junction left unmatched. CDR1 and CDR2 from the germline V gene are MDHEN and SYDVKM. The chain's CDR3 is CASTTVGQGGYGYTF. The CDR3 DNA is TGTGCCAGCACCACAGTCGGACAGGGGGGCTATGGCTACACCTTC.

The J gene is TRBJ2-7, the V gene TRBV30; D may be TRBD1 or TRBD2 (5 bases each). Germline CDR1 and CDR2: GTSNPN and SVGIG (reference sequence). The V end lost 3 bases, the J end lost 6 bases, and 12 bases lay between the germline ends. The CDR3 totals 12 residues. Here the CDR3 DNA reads TGTGCCTGGAGCCCCGGGACGGCCGAGCAGTACTTC. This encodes CAWSPGTAEQYF. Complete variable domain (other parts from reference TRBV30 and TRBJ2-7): SQTIHQWPATLVQPVGSPLSLECTVEGTSNPNLYWYRQAAGRGLQLLFYSVGIGQISSEVPQNLSASRPQDRQFILSSKKLLLSDSGFYLCAWSPGTAEQYFGPGTRLTVT.

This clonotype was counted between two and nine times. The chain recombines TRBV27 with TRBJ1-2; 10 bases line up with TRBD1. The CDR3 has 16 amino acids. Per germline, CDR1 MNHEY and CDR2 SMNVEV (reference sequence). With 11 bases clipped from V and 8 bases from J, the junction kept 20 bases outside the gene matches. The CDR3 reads CAAPETGGGFARGYTF. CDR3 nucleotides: TGTGCCGCCCCCGAGACAGGGGGCGGATTTGCGAGGGGCTACACCTTC.

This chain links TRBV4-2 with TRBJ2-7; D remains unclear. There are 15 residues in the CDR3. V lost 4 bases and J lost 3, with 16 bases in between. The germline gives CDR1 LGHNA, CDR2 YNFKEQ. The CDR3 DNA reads TGTGCCAGCAGCCGGGAAAGGGTCCCACACTACGAGCAGTACTTC. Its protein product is CASSRERVPHYEQYF.

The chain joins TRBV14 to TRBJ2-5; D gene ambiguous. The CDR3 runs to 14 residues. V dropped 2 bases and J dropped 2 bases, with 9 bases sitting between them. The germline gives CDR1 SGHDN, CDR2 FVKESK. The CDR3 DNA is TGTGCCAGCAGCCAAAGAGACAATCAAGAGACCCAGTACTTC. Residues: CASSQRDNQETQYF.

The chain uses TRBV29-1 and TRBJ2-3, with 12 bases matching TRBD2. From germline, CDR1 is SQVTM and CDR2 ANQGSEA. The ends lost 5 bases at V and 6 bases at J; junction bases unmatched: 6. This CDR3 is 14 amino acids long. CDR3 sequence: CSVLLAGGPDTQYF. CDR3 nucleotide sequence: TGCAGCGTTCTCCTAGCGGGAGGGCCGGATACGCAGTATTTT.

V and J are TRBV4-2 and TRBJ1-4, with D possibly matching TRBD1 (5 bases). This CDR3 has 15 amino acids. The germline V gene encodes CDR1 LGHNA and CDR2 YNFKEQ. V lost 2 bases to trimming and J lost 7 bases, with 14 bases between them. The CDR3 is CASSQIRVVSEKLFF. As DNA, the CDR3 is TGTGCCAGCAGCCAAATCAGGGTGGTGTCTGAAAAACTGTTTTTT.